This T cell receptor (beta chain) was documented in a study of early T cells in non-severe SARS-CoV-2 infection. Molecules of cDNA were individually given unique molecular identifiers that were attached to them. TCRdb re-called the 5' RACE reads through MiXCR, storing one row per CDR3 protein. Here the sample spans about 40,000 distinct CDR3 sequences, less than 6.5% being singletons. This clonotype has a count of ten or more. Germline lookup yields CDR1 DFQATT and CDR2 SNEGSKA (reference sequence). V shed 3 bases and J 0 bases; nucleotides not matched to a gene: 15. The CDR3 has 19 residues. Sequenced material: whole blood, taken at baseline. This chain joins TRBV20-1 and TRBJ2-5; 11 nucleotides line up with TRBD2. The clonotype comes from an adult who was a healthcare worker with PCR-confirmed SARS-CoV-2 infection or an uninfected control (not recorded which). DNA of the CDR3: TGCAGTGCTAGCGGGGATGGTAGCGGGAGGGCCAGGTACCAAGAGACCCAGTACTTC. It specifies CSASGDGSGRARYQETQYF.